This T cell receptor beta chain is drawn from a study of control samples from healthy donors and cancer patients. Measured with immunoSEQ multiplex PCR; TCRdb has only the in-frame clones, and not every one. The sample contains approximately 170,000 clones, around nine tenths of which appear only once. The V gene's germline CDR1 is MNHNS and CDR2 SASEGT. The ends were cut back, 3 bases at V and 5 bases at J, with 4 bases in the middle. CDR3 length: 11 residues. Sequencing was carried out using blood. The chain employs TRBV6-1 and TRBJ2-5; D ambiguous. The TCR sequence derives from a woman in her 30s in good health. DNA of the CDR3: TGTGCCAGCAGTGATTGGGAGACCCAGTACTTC. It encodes CASSDWETQYF.